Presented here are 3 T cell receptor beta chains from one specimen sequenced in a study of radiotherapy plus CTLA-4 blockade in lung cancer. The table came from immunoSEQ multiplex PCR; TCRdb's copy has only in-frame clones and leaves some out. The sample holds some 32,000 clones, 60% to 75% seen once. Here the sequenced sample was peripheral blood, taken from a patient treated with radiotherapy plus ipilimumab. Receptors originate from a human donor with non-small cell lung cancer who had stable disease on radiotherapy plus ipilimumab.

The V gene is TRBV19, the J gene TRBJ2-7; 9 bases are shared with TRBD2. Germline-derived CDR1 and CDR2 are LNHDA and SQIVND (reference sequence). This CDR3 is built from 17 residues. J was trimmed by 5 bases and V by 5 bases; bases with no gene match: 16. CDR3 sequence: CASSGIAGDPSRDEQYF. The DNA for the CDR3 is TGTGCCAGTAGTGGGATAGCGGGAGACCCTTCGAGGGACGAGCAGTACTTC.

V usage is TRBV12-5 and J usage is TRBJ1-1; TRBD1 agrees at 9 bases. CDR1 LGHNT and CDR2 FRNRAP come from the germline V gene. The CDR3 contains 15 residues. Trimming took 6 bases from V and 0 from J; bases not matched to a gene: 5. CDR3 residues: CASGPGQGMNTEAFF. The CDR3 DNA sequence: TGTGCTAGTGGCCCAGGACAGGGGATGAACACTGAAGCTTTCTTT.

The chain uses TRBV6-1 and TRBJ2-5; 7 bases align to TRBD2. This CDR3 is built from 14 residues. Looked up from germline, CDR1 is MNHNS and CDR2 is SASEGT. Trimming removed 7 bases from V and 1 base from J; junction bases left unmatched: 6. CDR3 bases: TGTGCCAGCATAGCGGGTGGGGGCCAAGAGACCCAGTACTTC. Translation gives CASIAGGGQETQYF.